This T cell receptor (beta chain) is from a study of T cell responses to AZD1222 COVID-19 vaccine (dated by TCRdb to about 2021). Study-level background: AZD1222 recipients whose second dose came at about 4 weeks and those whose second dose came at about 12 weeks were combined into one group, since spike-specific TCR depth and breadth did not differ between the two schedules. TCR sequencing was performed for approximately 240 trial participants, of whom about 200 were given two doses of AZD1222 and 26 were given two doses of MenACWY control vaccine. Trial participants were enrolled into age subgroups of 18-55, 56-69 and 70-plus years, which contained 148, 28 and 57 TCR-sequenced participants, respectively.

What the work shows at the level of the full study, not this receptor alone: Participants were mostly white British and included more females than males, and it was suggested by the authors that clonal diversity may have been underestimated. In the small 56-69-year group, the increase in depth fell short of significance, most likely because of low power. Because no samples from the day 14 peak response were available, repertoires could be characterized only after the peak T cell response. The whole spike protein was spanned by vaccine-associated CD4 TCRs, and dominant responses were seen in regions 160-218 and 743-854. Conclusions about previously exposed vaccinees were limited because only a handful of AZD1222 recipients were SARS-CoV-2 seropositive at baseline. Nearly half of unique spike-specific TCRs reportedly recognized epitopes outside regions mutated in the B.1.351 and B.1.1.7 variants. After two AZD1222 doses, both the breadth and the depth of spike-specific TCRs were significantly higher than at day 0 and than in MenACWY recipients.

The intended sense of this specimen's time point label: baseline before first vaccination. The vaccinee samples were drawn from two UK trials, COV001 and COV002, one of which was a single-blind randomized controlled phase 2/3 trial testing AZD1222 (ChAdOx1 nCoV-19) in healthy adults. For TCRbeta chain sequencing, PBMC samples were collected from trial participants at day 0 and at day 28 after the second dose. Notes on this clone: This clone's antigen is unknown. There are no base qualities to consult, and no much larger clone falls within one base.

The CDR3 regions of human TCRbeta chains were subjected to immunosequencing. The original pipeline was this. Repertoire TCRs were matched against a reference library of SARS-CoV-2-specific TCRs generated with the MIRA antigen-specificity platform. Breadth was defined as the fraction of unique TCRs that were SARS-CoV-2-associated, and depth was defined as the fraction of total T cells that were SARS-CoV-2-associated. Each spike-specific TCR was assigned to its reactive spike region and to a CD4 or CD8 class using the MIRA data. Log10-transformed breadth and depth values were compared by one-way ANOVA with Sidak's multiple comparisons tests. The clones in this table, taken by TCRdb from immuneACCESS, are in-frame only. Not every clone is retained; where verified, under half of the shortfall comes from an unresolved V gene, and the cause of the rest is unknown. V and J calls and clone size are copied from that table; D and trimming were computed from the DNA. Within this sample are 100,000 to 130,000 clones, with roughly 90% of them counted one time only. 6.5% to 8% of the sample is taken by the ten largest.

The cysteine opens and the phenylalanine closes a CDR3 of 16 amino acids. Solely the CDR3 DNA is kept, with 48 bases framed from the first base. V is reduced by 7 bases and J by 0 bases, leaving a spacing of 13 bases between them. From the germline V gene, CDR1 is SGHTA and CDR2 is FQGNSA. The TCR originated in an adult in good health. The sequencing here drew on peripheral blood, taken on day 0 of AZD1222 vaccination. Recombination joined TRBV7-2 with TRBJ2-6; no D gene can be assigned with confidence. For the CDR3, the sequence is CASTTQTSSGANVLTF. The sequenced DNA: TGTGCCAGCACAACACAGACCTCCTCTGGGGCCAACGTCCTGACTTTC.